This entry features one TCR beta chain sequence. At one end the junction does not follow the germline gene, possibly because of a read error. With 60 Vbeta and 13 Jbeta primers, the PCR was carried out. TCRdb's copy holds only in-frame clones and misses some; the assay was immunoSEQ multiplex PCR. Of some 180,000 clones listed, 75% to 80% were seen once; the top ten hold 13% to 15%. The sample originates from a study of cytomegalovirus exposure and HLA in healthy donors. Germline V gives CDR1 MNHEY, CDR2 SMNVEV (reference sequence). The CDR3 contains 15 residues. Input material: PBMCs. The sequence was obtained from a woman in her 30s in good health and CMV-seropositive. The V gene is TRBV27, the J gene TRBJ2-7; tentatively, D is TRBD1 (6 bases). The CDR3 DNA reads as TGTGCCGGCAGTTTCGGGACACCAAGACTCTACGAGCAGTACTTC. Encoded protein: CAGSFGTPRLYEQYF.